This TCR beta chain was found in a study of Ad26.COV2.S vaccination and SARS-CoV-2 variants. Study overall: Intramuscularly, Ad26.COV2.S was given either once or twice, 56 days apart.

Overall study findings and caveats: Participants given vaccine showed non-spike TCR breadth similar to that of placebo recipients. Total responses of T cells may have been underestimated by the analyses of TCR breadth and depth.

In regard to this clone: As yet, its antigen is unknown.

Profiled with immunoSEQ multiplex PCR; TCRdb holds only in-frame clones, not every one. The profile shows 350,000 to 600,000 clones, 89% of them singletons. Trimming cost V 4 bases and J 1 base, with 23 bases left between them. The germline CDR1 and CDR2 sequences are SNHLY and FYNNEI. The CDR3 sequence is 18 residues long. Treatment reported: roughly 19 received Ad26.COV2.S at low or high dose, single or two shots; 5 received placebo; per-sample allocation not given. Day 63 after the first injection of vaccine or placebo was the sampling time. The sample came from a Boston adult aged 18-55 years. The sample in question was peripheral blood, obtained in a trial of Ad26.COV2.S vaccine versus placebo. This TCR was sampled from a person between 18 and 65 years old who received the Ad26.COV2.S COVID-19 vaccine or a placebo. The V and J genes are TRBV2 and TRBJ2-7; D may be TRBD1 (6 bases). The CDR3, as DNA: TGTGCCAGCAGTGTCGGGTTCCCTCGACAGGCTGATTCCTACGAGCAGTACTTC. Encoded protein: CASSVGFPRQADSYEQYF.